This T cell receptor beta chain was sequenced in a study of T-cell reconstitution after alpha-beta-depleted transplantation in children. Study-level points and caveats: Day-60 TCRbeta diversity that was high in some patients was derived from surviving recipient T cells and thymic progenitors. When one year had passed after transplant, most T-cell counts and diversity came from newly produced T cells.

Turning to this clonotype: The antigen is not known. A much larger clonotype is one base distant, so this may be a read error.

Germline CDR1 and CDR2: SEHNR and FQNEAQ (reference sequence). This CDR3 is 14 amino acids long. Preparation of the TCRbeta library involved a method that used unique molecular identifiers. TCRdb reprocessed the PCR reads via MiXCR and lists one record per CDR3 protein. The sample includes 200,000 to 300,000 distinct CDR3 sequences, 8.2% of them seen just once. V usage is TRBV7-9 and J usage is TRBJ2-7, with D uncertain. The sequencing used PBMCs, mostly from graft donor cells, collected 180 days after TCRalphabeta/CD19-depleted stem cell transplant. The sequence was obtained from a male patient aged 5 to 17 who had a stem cell transplant for acute lymphoblastic leukemia, so the T cells may come from the graft donor. The CDR3 sequence is CASTNRVSPYERYF. The CDR3 DNA is TGTGCCAGCACTAATCGGGTCTCTCCCTACGAGCGGTACTTC.